The 25 T cell receptor beta chains presented below share a single source sample, sequenced in a study of human T cells and chemical hapten exposure. TCRdb reprocessed the RACE reads via MiXCR and lists one record per CDR3 protein. Of approximately 160,000 distinct CDR3 sequences in the sample, about 27% were seen once. The time point denotes: patch test 3, about 24 weeks after DPC sensitization. This sample's treatment: therapeutic diphenylcyclopropenone sensitization with weekly scalp DPC. The sequencing here drew on whole blood, taken in connection with sensitization to the hapten diphenylcyclopropenone (DPC). Source of these receptors: a woman younger than 35 with alopecia areata. Some clones in this sample may be carry-over from other donors' samples.

This clonotype was observed a few times. One end of the junction is discordant with germline, which a read error may explain. The chain recombines TRBV6-2 or TRBV6-3 with TRBJ1-1, with D possibly matching TRBD1 (6 bases). CDR1 and CDR2 (germline): MNHEY, SVGEGT. CDR3 length: 14 residues. The chain's CDR3 is CANSFHRDWTEAFF. CDR3 nucleotides: TGTGCCAACAGTTTCCACAGGGACTGGACTGAAGCTTTCTTT.

The chain combines TRBV12-3 or TRBV12-4 with TRBJ1-2, with TRBD1 identical over 7 bases. Trimming took 6 bases from V and 6 from J; bases not matched to a gene: 4. This CDR3 has 12 residues. The CDR3 sequence is CASRTGANGYTF. The CDR3 nucleotides are TGTGCCAGCAGAACAGGGGCAAATGGCTACACCTTC.

The sample holds many counts of this clonotype. This chain uses TRBV6-2 or TRBV6-3 with TRBJ2-1; D is unclear. CDR1 and CDR2 (germline): MNHEY, SVGEGT. The CDR3 totals 14 residues. V dropped 0 bases and J dropped 4 bases, with 7 bases sitting between them. As DNA, the CDR3 is TGTGCCAGCAGTTACTCGACCGGATACAATGAGCAGTTCTTC. Encoded protein: CASSYSTGYNEQFF.

This clonotype turned up a few times. J is TRBJ1-6 and V is TRBV9; possible D gene TRBD1, 5 bases. The CDR3 is made up of 14 amino acids. From germline, CDR1 is SGDLS and CDR2 YYNGEE. The V gene lost 4 bases and the J gene lost 7 bases, with 12 bases spanning the gap. Here the CDR3 reads CASSTHSGNSPLHF. The CDR3 region has the DNA TGTGCCAGCAGCACTCACTCAGGGAATTCACCCCTCCACTTT.

J is TRBJ2-3 and V is TRBV4-2, with D possibly being TRBD1 (5 bases). CDR1 is LGHNA and CDR2 is YNFKEQ in the germline V gene. CDR3 size: 15 residues. V lost 4 bases and J 6 bases, leaving 17 bases between the germline ends. CDR3 region: CASSPQDNPGDTQYF. CDR3 nucleotides: TGTGCCAGCAGCCCACAGGACAACCCCGGGGATACGCAGTATTTT.

This clonotype was observed a handful of times. The chain is built from TRBV29-1 and TRBJ2-1; D unresolved. Trimming shortened V by 8 bases and J by 0 bases, and 8 bases separated the two germline ends. The CDR3 is 12 residues long. Germline-derived CDR1 and CDR2 are SQVTM and ANQGSEA. In DNA form, the CDR3 reads TGCAGCTATCTGGGCTCCTACAATGAGCAGTTCTTC. Translation: CSYLGSYNEQFF.

This clonotype was recorded only once. As DNA, the CDR3 is TGTGCCAGCAGCCGACTACCAAGAGGGGATTCACCCCTCCACTTT. It encodes CASSRLPRGDSPLHF. V usage is TRBV7-8 and J usage is TRBJ1-6, with D possibly being TRBD1 (5 bases). Germline CDR1 reads SGHVS; CDR2 reads FQNEAQ. The ends were cut back, 5 bases at V and 8 bases at J, with 16 bases in the middle. This CDR3 contains 15 residues.

The J gene is TRBJ1-6, the V gene TRBV19, with a weak D call TRBD1 (5 bases). CDR3 size: 13 residues. V lost 7 bases and J lost 9, with 13 bases in between. Germline V lookup: CDR1 LNHDA, CDR2 SQIVND (reference sequence). This CDR3 reads CASNGRDASPLHF. CDR3 nucleotides: TGTGCCAGTAATGGACGGGACGCTTCACCCCTCCACTTT.

The chain couples TRBV4-2 to TRBJ2-7; 7 bases map to TRBD1. After removal of 6 bases from V and 0 bases from J, the junction contained 8 bases not matched to a gene. The CDR3 is 15 residues long. CDR1 LGHNA and CDR2 YNFKEQ come from the germline V gene. The CDR3 DNA reads as TGTGCCAGCAGTCGAACCGGGACAGTCTCCTACGAGCAGTACTTC. Translation gives CASSRTGTVSYEQYF.

This clonotype appeared a few times. The chain is built from TRBV29-1 and TRBJ2-1, with D possibly TRBD1 on 6 matching bases. The germline gives CDR1 SQVTM, CDR2 ANQGSEA. The CDR3 spans 11 residues. Between the trimmed V and J ends, which lost 5 bases and 10 bases, there was a span of 12 bases. CDR3 in DNA: TGCAGCGTTTACAGGGAGTGGGAGCAGTTCTTC. This gives the protein CSVYREWEQFF.

The table lists this clonotype with a few counts. The genes are TRBV4-3 and TRBJ2-4, with D unclear. The CDR3 runs to 13 residues. V was trimmed by 2 bases and J by 5 bases, leaving 7 bases between them. CDR1 is LGHNA and CDR2 is YSLEER in the germline V gene. The CDR3 coding sequence is TGCGCCAGCAGCCAATCTCGACAAAACATTCAGTACTTC. Amino acids: CASSQSRQNIQYF.

The chain combines TRBV9 with TRBJ1-1; 7 bases line up with TRBD1. V gave up 3 bases and J gave up 6 bases; unmatched junction bases: 5. Germline CDR1 reads SGDLS; CDR2 reads YYNGEE. This CDR3 spans 13 amino acids. The CDR3 here is CASSGRGRAEAFF. The CDR3 DNA is TGTGCCAGCAGCGGCAGGGGGAGGGCTGAAGCTTTCTTT.

This clonotype was found a few times. The V call is TRBV15, the J call TRBJ2-7; 8 bases fit TRBD1. The CDR3 runs to 13 residues. Germline assignment: CDR1 LNHNV and CDR2 YYDKDF (reference sequence). V was pared by 1 base and J by 6 bases, with 2 bases of the junction left unmatched. CDR3 region: CATSRAGGLEQYF. The CDR3, as DNA: TGTGCCACCAGCAGAGCAGGGGGCCTCGAGCAGTACTTC.

The table lists this clonotype with a few counts. The J gene is TRBJ2-5, the V gene TRBV20-1, with TRBD1 matching 9 bases. Losses at the gene ends were 1 base for V and 4 bases for J; bases not matched to a gene: 10. CDR1 is DFQATT and CDR2 is SNEGSKA in the germline V gene (reference sequence). The CDR3 has 16 amino acids. CDR3 sequence (DNA): TGCAGTGCTAGAGCTTCGGACAGGGGAGGAGGAGAGACCCAGTACTTC. As protein: CSARASDRGGGETQYF.

This clonotype has more than one count but fewer than ten. The chain links TRBV29-1 to TRBJ2-1, with 8 bases lining up with TRBD2. Germline CDR1 and CDR2: SQVTM and ANQGSEA. The CDR3 sequence is 13 residues long. With V trimmed by 4 bases and J by 12 bases, 11 bases remained unmatched. The CDR3 loop is CSVVAGPIAGQFF. CDR3 DNA: TGCAGCGTTGTAGCGGGACCTATCGCTGGGCAGTTCTTC.

The V call is TRBV2, the J call TRBJ2-5; weak D call: TRBD2 (6 bases). V lost 5 bases and J lost 4, with 14 bases in between. This CDR3 is built from 14 residues. Germline assignment: CDR1 SNHLY and CDR2 FYNNEI. The CDR3: CASSKPTSAETQYF. The DNA of the CDR3 is TGTGCCAGCAGTAAACCGACTAGTGCAGAGACCCAGTACTTC.

The chain couples TRBV20-1 to TRBJ2-3; 7 bases map to TRBD2. The CDR3 has 15 residues. CDR1 is DFQATT, CDR2 SNEGSKA, per germline (reference sequence). Trimming cost V 2 bases and J 0 bases; bases outside gene matches: 5. This chain's CDR3 is CSARLWGGSTDTQYF. DNA for the CDR3: TGCAGTGCTAGATTGTGGGGAGGGAGCACAGATACGCAGTATTTT.

The chain uses TRBV4-1 and TRBJ2-3; D is perhaps TRBD1 or TRBD2 (5 bases each). Germline values: CDR1 MGHRA, CDR2 YSYEKL. This CDR3 comprises 15 residues. Between the trimmed V and J ends, which lost 0 bases and 2 bases, there was a span of 9 bases. The CDR3 nucleotides read TGCGCCAGCAGCCAAGATGAGGGGAACACAGATACGCAGTATTTT. It encodes CASSQDEGNTDTQYF.

The chain joins TRBV4-3 to TRBJ2-1, with 7 bases matching TRBD2. Germline-derived CDR1 and CDR2 are LGHNA and YSLEER. J lost 2 bases, V lost 1 base, and 2 bases had no gene match. The CDR3 totals 15 residues. The CDR3, as DNA: TGCGCCAGCAGCCAAGTTGCGGGGGCCTACAATGAGCAGTTCTTC. It specifies CASSQVAGAYNEQFF.

This clonotype came up a few times. The rearrangement uses TRBV5-1 and TRBJ2-1; TRBD2 agrees at 7 bases. CDR1 is SGHRS, CDR2 YFSETQ, per germline. This CDR3 is built from 15 residues. V shed 4 bases, J shed 8 bases, and the junction held 12 bases outside the gene matches. The CDR3 spells CASSRLAGVGDEQFF. DNA of the CDR3: TGCGCCAGCAGCCGCCTCGCGGGAGTAGGCGATGAGCAGTTCTTC.

About this clonotype: The DNA is left out, because the CDR3 cannot be placed on it with certainty; the CDR3 is given as TCRdb lists it. V gene TRBV20-1 combines with J gene TRBJ2-4; the DNA was not used to check the table's D call, TRBD1. A total of 13 residues make up the CDR3, ends included. CDR1 is DFQATT and CDR2 is SNEGSKA in the germline V gene (reference sequence). CDR3 sequence reads: CSASSGRADIQYF.

Only a few counts were recorded for this clonotype. The chain carries TRBV6-6 and TRBJ2-6; 8 nucleotides agree with TRBD1. This CDR3 has 19 residues. The J segment lost 0 bases and the V segment lost 2 bases, leaving 9 bases of the junction unmatched. CDR1 is MNHNY, CDR2 SVGAGI, per germline (reference sequence). DNA of the CDR3: TGTGCCAGCAGTTACGTCCCGGGACAGGTCCGCTCTGGGGCCAACGTCCTGACTTTC. Translation gives CASSYVPGQVRSGANVLTF.

This clonotype was observed many times. The V and J genes are TRBV4-2 and TRBJ2-2; D is uncertain. The germline V gene encodes CDR1 LGHNA and CDR2 YNFKEQ. Trimming shortened V by 0 bases and J by 9 bases, and 8 bases separated the two germline ends. This CDR3 spans 13 amino acids. CDR3 DNA sequence: TGTGCCAGCAGCCAAGATTTACCGAGGGAGCTGTTTTTT. It yields the protein CASSQDLPRELFF.

The rearrangement links TRBV29-1 to TRBJ1-5, with a possible D match to TRBD1 (5 bases). Germline lookup yields CDR1 SQVTM and CDR2 ANQGSEA. CDR3 length: 12 amino acids. The germline V and J ends were trimmed by 4 bases and 5 bases, with 9 bases remaining between them. For the CDR3, the DNA is TGCAGCGTTGGGGGGGGGGATCAGCCCCAGCATTTT. This sequence encodes CSVGGGDQPQHF.

This rearrangement joins TRBV7-7 to TRBJ2-5, with TRBD1 matching over 8 bases. CDR3 length: 16 residues. Germline V lookup: CDR1 SSHAT, CDR2 FNYEAQ (reference sequence). V trimming: 5 bases; J trimming: 5 bases; junction bases outside the gene matches: 13. The CDR3 is CASSLTARGLGETQYF. CDR3 bases: TGTGCCAGCAGCCTCACAGCCAGGGGGCTCGGGGAGACCCAGTACTTC.